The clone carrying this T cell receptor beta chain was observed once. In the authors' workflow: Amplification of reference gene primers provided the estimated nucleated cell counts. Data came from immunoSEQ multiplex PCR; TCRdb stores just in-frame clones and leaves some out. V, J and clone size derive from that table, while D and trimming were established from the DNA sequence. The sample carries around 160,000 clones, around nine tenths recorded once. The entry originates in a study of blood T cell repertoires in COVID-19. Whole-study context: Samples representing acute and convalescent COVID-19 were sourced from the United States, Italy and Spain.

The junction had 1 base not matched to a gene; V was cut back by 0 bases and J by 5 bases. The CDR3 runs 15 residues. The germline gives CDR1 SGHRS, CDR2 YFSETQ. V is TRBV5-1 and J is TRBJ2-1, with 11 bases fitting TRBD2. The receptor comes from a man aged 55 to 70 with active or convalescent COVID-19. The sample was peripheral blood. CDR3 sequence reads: CASSLETSGDNEQFF. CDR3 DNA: TGCGCCAGCAGCTTGGAGACTAGCGGGGACAATGAGCAGTTCTTC.